The rows below give T cell receptor beta chains drawn from one sample of a study of blood T cells in healthy people across ages. MiXCR was run by TCRdb on the 5' RACE reads, yielding one entry per CDR3 protein. The data hold more than 900,000 distinct CDR3 sequences, with about 23% observed a single time. The sample was also linked to a second study, of T cells of mothers and their children.

The material sequenced was blood. These receptor sequences come from a girl aged 2-15 years in good health. Each CDR3 is given with its conserved first and last residue. Fields, in order: J gene, clone size, D gene, V gene, CDR3 DNA, CDR3 protein. D genes are given only for firm matches. Some rows have no size entry. The others give once, few or many, or a class for an expanded clone.

>TRBJ2-7|.|.|TRBV5-1
TGCGCCAGCAGCTTGGAACAGGACCTCTACGAGCAGTACTTC
CASSLEQDLYEQYF
>TRBJ2-1|few|.|TRBV2
TGTGCCAGCGGTTGGGATGAGCAGTTCTTC
CASGWDEQFF
>TRBJ1-2|few|.|TRBV18
TGTGCCAGCTCACCTAATGGCCTCGGATCAGGAGGCTACACCTTC
CASSPNGLGSGGYTF
>TRBJ2-1|few|TRBD2|TRBV29-1
TGCAGCGCTGGTGGACTAGCGGGAGGCATCAATGAGCAGTTCTTC
CSAGGLAGGINEQFF
>TRBJ2-5|.|.|TRBV5-1
TGCGCCAGCAGCTTATCATCCCTGACATCGGAGACCCAGTACTTC
CASSLSSLTSETQYF
>TRBJ1-5|few|.|TRBV29-1
TGCAGCGTCGGGACGGCCAATCAGCCCCAGCATTTT
CSVGTANQPQHF
>TRBJ2-5|few|.|TRBV29-1
TGCAGCGTTGAGGGGAGCAGAGAGACCCAGTACTTC
CSVEGSRETQYF
>TRBJ2-2|.|.|TRBV14
TGTGCCAGCAGCCAACTACAATACACCGGGGAGCTGTTTTTT
CASSQLQYTGELFF
>TRBJ2-5|.|TRBD2|TRBV6-5
TGTGCCAGCAGTTCCGAATTGACGGGAGGCTCGTACTTC
CASSSELTGGSYF
>TRBJ2-5|.|.|TRBV4-2
TGTGCCAGCAGCCAAGAACAGCGCTCGGAGACCCAGTACTTC
CASSQEQRSETQYF
>TRBJ1-2|.|TRBD1|TRBV6-5
TGTGCCAGCAAGAGATCGGGACAGGGAATCGGCTACACCTTC
CASKRSGQGIGYTF
>TRBJ2-3|.|.|TRBV12-5
TGTGCTAGTGGTTTGCTACCCGAAGTTACGCAGTATTTT
CASGLLPEVTQYF
>TRBJ1-1|.|TRBD1|TRBV7-3
TGTGCCAACAGCTTAAGGGACAGGGTAACTGAAGCTTTCTTT
CANSLRDRVTEAFF
>TRBJ2-3|.|.|TRBV4-1
TGCGCCAGCAGCCACCCGGGACAACCCACAGATACGCAGTATTTT
CASSHPGQPTDTQYF
>TRBJ2-3|few|.|TRBV7-2
TGTGCCAGCAGCTTGAGGGCCCGCACAGATACGCAGTATTTT
CASSLRARTDTQYF
>TRBJ1-2|.|.|TRBV6-5
TGTGCCAGCAGTTACTCGGGTGAAGGCTACACCTTC
CASSYSGEGYTF
>TRBJ1-1|.|.|TRBV10-2
TGCGCCAGCACAGGGGTTACCACTGAAGCTTTCTTT
CASTGVTTEAFF
>TRBJ2-3|.|.|TRBV7-8
TGTGCCAGCAGCTTAGCGCGGGGATCGTCAGATACGCAGTATTTT
CASSLARGSSDTQYF
>TRBJ2-1|.|.|TRBV6-5
TGTGCCAGCAGCCGATTCTCTAGCAATGAGCAGTTCTTC
CASSRFSSNEQFF
>TRBJ2-2|few|TRBD1|TRBV20-1
TGCAGTGCTAGAGCCGCCTGGGGACAGCTGAACACCGGGGAGCTGTTTTTT
CSARAAWGQLNTGELFF
>TRBJ2-1|few|TRBD2|TRBV9
TGTGCCAGCAGCGTAGGAGGACTAGCGTTCAATGAGCAGTTCTTC
CASSVGGLAFNEQFF
>TRBJ2-1|.|TRBD2|TRBV10-3
TGTGCCATCAGTGAGTCTAGCGGGAGGACCCCCTACAATGAGCAGTTCTTC
CAISESSGRTPYNEQFF
>TRBJ2-7|few|TRBD1|TRBV7-9
TGTGCCAGCAGCTTAGCGGGAAGGGGGCCGGGGCAGTACTTC
CASSLAGRGPGQYF
>TRBJ2-1|.|TRBD2|TRBV9
TGTGCCAGCAGCGAGGCCGGTAGACTAGCGGACTACAATGAGCAGTTCTTC
CASSEAGRLADYNEQFF
>TRBJ1-1|.|.|TRBV7-9
TGTGCCAGCAGCTTAGCGCGTTCAGGACAAACAGAAGCTTTCTTT
CASSLARSGQTEAFF
>TRBJ1-1|.|.|TRBV7-9
TGTGCCAGCAGCGTGACGGCAGGGGCGCAATTTATTGAAGCTTTCTTT
CASSVTAGAQFIEAFF
>TRBJ1-1|.|.|TRBV12-3/TRBV12-4
TGTGCCAGCAGTTTAGCGGCCAAAAAAGCTTTCTTT
CASSLAAKKAFF
>TRBJ1-2|few|.|TRBV7-9
TGTGCCAGCAGCTTAGCGGGACTGATCTATGGCTACACCTTC
CASSLAGLIYGYTF
>TRBJ1-6|.|.|TRBV28
TGTGCCAGCAGCCCTCTTAGGGAGGGAGATTCACCCCTCCACTTT
CASSPLREGDSPLHF
>TRBJ2-3|few|.|TRBV4-2
TGTGCCAGCAGCCATCCCAGCGGAACCCCCACAGATACGCAGTATTTT
CASSHPSGTPTDTQYF
>TRBJ2-5|few|.|TRBV12-3/TRBV12-4
TGTGCCAGCTCCCCGGCCGTAATGGGGACCCAGTACTTC
CASSPAVMGTQYF
>TRBJ2-3|.|TRBD2|TRBV24-1
TGTGCCACCAGTGAAAGACAGCGGGGGCGGAACACAGATACGCAGTATTTT
CATSERQRGRNTDTQYF
>TRBJ2-5|.|TRBD1|TRBV28
TGTGCCAGCAGTGTACCAGGACAGGGTGAGGAGACCCAGTACTTC
CASSVPGQGEETQYF
>TRBJ2-7|few|TRBD2|TRBV9
TGTGCCAGCAGCGTTACGCCGCGGGAGGGAACCTACGAGCAGTACTTC
CASSVTPREGTYEQYF
>TRBJ1-4|.|.|TRBV29-1
TGCAGCGTTGAGGGAGATGATGAAAAACTGTTTTTT
CSVEGDDEKLFF
>TRBJ1-4|few|.|TRBV12-3/TRBV12-4
TGTGCCAGCAGCCATGGAGTGATGGGTAATGGTAATGAAAAACTGTTTTTT
CASSHGVMGNGNEKLFF
>TRBJ2-7|.|TRBD2|TRBV29-1
TGCAGCGTTAAAGGCAGCGGGACCGAGCAGTACTTC
CSVKGSGTEQYF
>TRBJ2-2|.|.|TRBV7-3
TGTGCCAGCAGCTTAGCTGGAGCGGTCGGGGAGCTGTTTTTT
CASSLAGAVGELFF
>TRBJ1-3|few|.|TRBV20-1
TGCAGTGCTAGAGCCCCGTTGGGGGAACAGGGAACTGGAAACACCATATATTTT
CSARAPLGEQGTGNTIYF
>TRBJ1-1|.|.|TRBV28
TGTGCCAGCAGTTTATACGGGTCGGTCACTGAAGCTTTCTTT
CASSLYGSVTEAFF